These 27 T cell receptor beta chains originate from one sample sequenced in a study of CD8 T cells in Susac syndrome. Random hexamers primed reverse transcription of about 0.45 to 1 ug RNA. One entry per CDR3 protein, called by TCRdb with MiXCR from the immunoSEQ multiplex PCR reads. The sample includes approximately 50,000 distinct CDR3 sequences, around 95% of them seen just once. The sample comprised CD8+ T cells from PBMCs. All receptors come from a human donor with Susac syndrome.

The chain is built from TRBV20-1 and TRBJ2-2, with D possibly TRBD2 on 5 matching bases. The germline CDR1 and CDR2 sequences are DFQATT and SNEGSKA (reference sequence). The CDR3 length is 14 residues. Trimming cost V 6 bases and J 2 bases, with 13 bases left between them. The CDR3 sequence: CSAPPGVNTGELFF. The CDR3 bases are TGCAGTGCCCCTCCCGGGGTAAACACCGGGGAGCTGTTTTTT.

The chain recombines TRBV6-6 with TRBJ1-1, with 11 bases matching TRBD1. V gave up 5 bases and J gave up 11 bases; unmatched junction bases: 10. The germline CDR1 and CDR2 sequences are MNHNY and SVGAGI (reference sequence). The CDR3 is 14 amino acids. CDR3 sequence (DNA): TGTGCCAGCAGTAAAAGAGGACAGGGGGCTAGCGCTTTCTTT. Encoded protein: CASSKRGQGASAFF.

The chain uses TRBV6-2 or TRBV6-3 and TRBJ2-7; D is undetermined. The length of the CDR3 is 11 residues. Trimming pared 8 bases from V and 0 bases from J, leaving 5 bases between. Germline values: CDR1 MNHEY, CDR2 SVGEGT. CDR3 loop: CASAYSYEQYF. The CDR3 nucleotides are TGTGCCAGCGCTTACTCCTACGAGCAGTACTTC.

The J gene is TRBJ1-5, the V gene TRBV28; D gene uncertain. The CDR3 covers 14 residues. V lost 5 bases and J 6 bases, leaving 14 bases between the germline ends. Germline-derived CDR1 and CDR2 are MDHEN and SYDVKM. This CDR3 reads CASSLGEGSQPQHF. The DNA for the CDR3 is TGTGCCAGCAGTCTCGGAGAAGGGTCTCAGCCCCAGCATTTT.

The DNA for the CDR3 is TGCAGTGCTAGCTCATCCAAAAACATTCAGTACTTC. Protein product: CSASSSKNIQYF. The chain couples TRBV20-1 to TRBJ2-4; D unresolved. Looked up from germline, CDR1 is DFQATT and CDR2 is SNEGSKA (reference sequence). The germline V and J ends were trimmed by 3 bases and 2 bases, with 5 bases remaining between them. CDR3 size: 12 residues.

This clonotype was seen a single time. The chain links TRBV30 to TRBJ1-2, with unresolved D. This CDR3 spans 11 amino acids. V lost 4 bases and J 8 bases, leaving 11 bases between the germline ends. Germline assignment: CDR1 GTSNPN and CDR2 SVGIG (reference sequence). CDR3 loop: CAWMLGPGYTF. CDR3 bases: TGTGCCTGGATGTTGGGTCCGGGCTACACCTTC.

The V and J genes are TRBV4-1 and TRBJ2-1; D might be TRBD1 (6 bases). Trimming stripped 2 bases from V and 7 bases from J, with 6 bases between. Germline CDR1 reads MGHRA; CDR2 reads YSYEKL. This CDR3 region has 12 residues. The CDR3 DNA is TGCGCCAGCAGCCAAAGGGGGAATGAGCAGTTCTTC. This translates into CASSQRGNEQFF.

The chain carries TRBV6-5 and TRBJ1-2; no definite D call. The CDR3 has 16 residues. Germline V gene sequence: CDR1 MNHEY, CDR2 SVGAGI. V was trimmed by 0 bases and J by 1 base, leaving 12 bases between them. CDR3 sequence reads: CASSYSQRSYNYGYTF. The CDR3 DNA sequence: TGTGCCAGCAGTTACTCCCAGAGATCTTATAACTATGGCTACACCTTC.

This clonotype was seen a single time. The chain has TRBV12-3 or TRBV12-4 and TRBJ2-3; 9 nucleotides agree with TRBD2. After removal of 1 base from V and 5 bases from J, the junction contained 4 bases not matched to a gene. This CDR3 is 15 amino acids long. In DNA form, the CDR3 reads TGTGCCAGCAGTTTAGAGACTAGCGGCCAAGATACGCAGTATTTT. Its translation is CASSLETSGQDTQYF.

The rearrangement joins TRBV4-2 to TRBJ2-7; unclear D gene. V lost 0 bases and J lost 2, with 11 bases in between. The CDR3 totals 15 residues. Germline CDR1 is LGHNA and CDR2 is YNFKEQ. The CDR3 protein is CASSQDYGSTYEQYF. The CDR3 nucleotides read TGTGCCAGCAGCCAAGATTATGGCAGCACCTACGAGCAGTACTTC.

The chain links TRBV3-1 to TRBJ2-5, with TRBD1 matching over 7 bases. This CDR3 region has 17 residues. CDR1 is LGHDT, CDR2 YNNKEL, per germline (reference sequence). Trimming cost V 0 bases and J 5 bases; bases outside gene matches: 12. CDR3 amino acids: CASSQDLDRVSYETQYF. Here the CDR3 DNA reads TGTGCCAGCAGCCAAGATCTTGACAGGGTTTCGTACGAGACCCAGTACTTC.

The chain is built from TRBV5-1 and TRBJ2-7; no clear D. Germline CDR1 reads SGHRS; CDR2 reads YFSETQ. CDR3 size: 13 residues. V was cut by 7 bases and J by 0 bases, with 11 bases left in between. The CDR3 loop reads CASAAVNSYEQYF. For the CDR3, the DNA is TGCGCCAGCGCGGCGGTCAACTCCTACGAGCAGTACTTC.

V usage is TRBV5-6 and J usage is TRBJ1-4, with no clear D. The CDR3 loop spans 12 amino acids. The V gene's germline CDR1 is SGHDT and CDR2 YYEEEE. Between the trimmed V and J ends, which lost 0 bases and 11 bases, there was a span of 8 bases. In DNA form, the CDR3 reads TGTGCCAGCAGCTTGGGAGGGAGGAAACTGTTTTTT. It codes for CASSLGGRKLFF.

The V gene is TRBV6-6, the J gene TRBJ2-7, with 8 bases matching TRBD1. CDR3 size: 14 residues. The V gene end was trimmed by 3 bases and the J gene end by 3 bases; junction bases not matched to a gene: 4. Germline V gene lookup returns CDR1 MNHNY and CDR2 SVGAGI (reference sequence). CDR3 loop: CASSYGQGVYEQYF. DNA of the CDR3: TGTGCCAGCAGTTATGGACAGGGAGTCTACGAGCAGTACTTC.

The genes are TRBV9 and TRBJ2-3, with D unclear. The CDR3 has 13 residues. Trimming left V 0 bases short and J 7 bases short, with 9 bases between. CDR1 and CDR2 (germline): SGDLS, YYNGEE. CDR3 protein: CASSVEGEHTQYF. The CDR3 DNA is TGTGCCAGCAGCGTAGAGGGCGAGCATACGCAGTATTTT.

V is TRBV4-2 and J is TRBJ2-3; 7 nucleotides line up with TRBD2. The CDR3 loop spans 13 amino acids. The germline CDR1 and CDR2 sequences are LGHNA and YNFKEQ. CDR3 nucleotide sequence: TGTGCGTCCGGTAGCGGGAGCACAGATACGCAGTATTTT. Protein: CASGSGSTDTQYF.

This chain connects TRBV27 to TRBJ2-3; D unresolved. Per germline, CDR1 MNHEY and CDR2 SMNVEV (reference sequence). The CDR3 sequence is 17 residues long. Trimming shortened V by 3 bases and J by 2 bases, and 18 bases separated the two germline ends. The CDR3 nucleotides read TGTGCCAGCAGTTTCGCCGCCGCATCCATCCCCACAGATACGCAGTATTTT. Protein sequence: CASSFAAASIPTDTQYF.

J is TRBJ2-6 and V is TRBV13; the match to TRBD1 covers 9 bases. Germline V gives CDR1 PRHDT, CDR2 FYEKMQ (reference sequence). The CDR3 length is 17 residues. With 4 bases clipped from V and 2 bases from J, the junction kept 6 bases outside the gene matches. The CDR3 region is CASSSRQGGTGANVLTF. CDR3 DNA: TGTGCCAGCAGCTCCAGACAGGGGGGAACTGGGGCCAACGTCCTGACTTTC.

The rearrangement links TRBV4-3 to TRBJ2-5; D not certain. Trimming pared 4 bases from V and 2 bases from J, leaving 20 bases between. Germline CDR1 LGHNA, CDR2 YSLEER. CDR3 length equals 17 residues. The CDR3 here is CASSRQGGDITQETQYF. The CDR3 DNA reads as TGCGCCAGCAGCCGACAAGGCGGAGACATCACGCAAGAGACCCAGTACTTC.

This chain links TRBV20-1 with TRBJ2-1, with D possibly TRBD2 on 6 matching bases. Germline V lookup: CDR1 DFQATT, CDR2 SNEGSKA (reference sequence). The CDR3 sequence is 14 residues long. Trimming left V 6 bases short and J 7 bases short, with 19 bases between. The CDR3: CSAFGLGGLNEQFF. The CDR3 DNA follows: TGCAGTGCCTTCGGACTCGGAGGGCTGAATGAGCAGTTCTTC.

This chain uses TRBV5-5 with TRBJ1-1, with unresolved D. This CDR3 region has 13 residues. V lost 1 base to trimming and J lost 4 bases, with 8 bases between them. Germline assignment: CDR1 SGHKS and CDR2 YYEKEE (reference sequence). CDR3 amino acids: CASSLPRGTEAFF. The CDR3 DNA reads TGTGCCAGCAGCTTGCCCCGGGGCACTGAAGCTTTCTTT.

V usage is TRBV4-2 and J usage is TRBJ1-1; D gene uncertain. V was clipped by 4 bases and J by 6 bases, with 12 bases between them. Germline values: CDR1 LGHNA, CDR2 YNFKEQ. The CDR3 runs 13 residues. CDR3 sequence (DNA): TGTGCCAGCAGCCCCCCCAAGGTGTCTGAAGCTTTCTTT. Residues: CASSPPKVSEAFF.

The CDR3 nucleotides are TGTGCCAGCAGCGCTCGGACAGGGTCCAACTATGGCTACACCTTC. Translating gives CASSARTGSNYGYTF. The chain links TRBV5-4 to TRBJ1-2, with TRBD1 matching over 8 bases. The germline V gene encodes CDR1 SGHNT and CDR2 YYREEE (reference sequence). V lost 4 bases to trimming and J lost 2 bases; unmatched junction nucleotides: 7. This CDR3 spans 15 amino acids.

The gene calls are TRBV19 and TRBJ1-2; D is possibly TRBD1 (6 bases). Trimming left V 2 bases short and J 1 base short, with 11 bases between. CDR1 is LNHDA, CDR2 SQIVND, per germline (reference sequence). The CDR3 loop spans 15 amino acids. The CDR3 is CASSILQQGNYGYTF. In DNA, the CDR3 is TGTGCCAGTAGTATACTACAACAGGGTAACTATGGCTACACCTTC.

This clonotype was seen a few times. V gene TRBV27 combines with J gene TRBJ1-2; 9 nucleotides align to TRBD1. The CDR3 has 16 amino acids. The germline gives CDR1 MNHEY, CDR2 SMNVEV (reference sequence). Trimming cost V 5 bases and J 4 bases; bases outside gene matches: 11. CDR3 protein: CASSISGTGLTYGYTF. Written as DNA, the CDR3 is TGTGCCAGCAGTATCTCAGGGACAGGGTTGACCTATGGCTACACCTTC.

This chain uses TRBV30 with TRBJ1-2; 11 bases align to TRBD1. Germline V gene data show CDR1 as GTSNPN and CDR2 as SVGIG (reference sequence). This CDR3 is built from 15 residues. J was trimmed by 3 bases and V by 4 bases; bases with no gene match: 7. Here the CDR3 DNA reads TGTGCCTGGATTCCGGGACAGGGGGTTTACTATGGCTACACCTTC. It codes for CAWIPGQGVYYGYTF.

This clonotype was counted once. V usage is TRBV28 and J usage is TRBJ2-2; D not resolved. The germline V gene has CDR1 MDHEN and CDR2 SYDVKM. CDR3 size: 14 residues. Trimming took off 5 bases at V and 6 bases at J, with 13 bases between the two ends. CDR3 loop: CASSPSLRPGELFF. CDR3 DNA sequence: TGTGCCAGCAGTCCCTCCCTCAGGCCCGGGGAGCTGTTTTTT.